This TCR gamma chain was profiled in a study of gamma delta lymphoproliferative disorders and STAT genes. Study overall: The LymphoTrack Dx TCRG Assay amplified gamma chains from at least 50 ng of genomic DNA.

J was trimmed by 10 bases and V by 9 bases; bases with no gene match: 14. Germline V gene data show CDR1 as EGSNGY and CDR2 as YDSYNSKV. This CDR3 is 13 amino acids long. The receptor sequences were amplified from genomic DNA of peripheral blood mononuclear cells. All patient samples were collected while patients were off therapy or before therapy. Within the sample, this clone is medium-sized (0.01 to 0.1%). TCRdb made new clone calls on the multiplex PCR reads using CATT. The sample lists around 2,500 gamma-chain clones, roughly a fifth occurring once. The origin of this receptor is a human donor with gamma-delta T-cell large granular lymphocyte leukemia. Material: blood. J is TRGJP2 and V is TRGV2. TCRdb lists no J gene, so it was determined here by aligning the DNA to germline. CDR3 in DNA: TGTGCCACCGAACCTTGTCGATTTTGGATCAAGACGTTT. Amino acids: CATEPCRFWIKTF.